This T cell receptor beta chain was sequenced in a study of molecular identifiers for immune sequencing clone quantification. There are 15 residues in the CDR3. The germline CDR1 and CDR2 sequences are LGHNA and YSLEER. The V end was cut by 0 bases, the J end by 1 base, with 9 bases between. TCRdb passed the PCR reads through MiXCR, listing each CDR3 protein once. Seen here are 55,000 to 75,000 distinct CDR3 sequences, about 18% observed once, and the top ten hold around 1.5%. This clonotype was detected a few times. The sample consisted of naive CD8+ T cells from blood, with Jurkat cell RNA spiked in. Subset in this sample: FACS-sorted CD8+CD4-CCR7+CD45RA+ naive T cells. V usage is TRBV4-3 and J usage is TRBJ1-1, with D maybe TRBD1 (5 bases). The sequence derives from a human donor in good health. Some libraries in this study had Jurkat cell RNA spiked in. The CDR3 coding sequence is TGCGCCAGCAGCCAAGAGCGGGGGACGAACACTGAAGCTTTCTTT. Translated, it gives CASSQERGTNTEAFF.